The 32 T cell receptor beta chains in this list originate from one sample, sequenced in a study of T-cell memory formation after mild COVID-19. TCRdb analysed the 5' RACE reads with MiXCR anew, one entry per CDR3 protein. This sample yields 250,000 to 400,000 distinct CDR3 sequences, of which roughly an eighth are seen a single time; 21% belongs to the top ten. Sequencing input: PBMCs or a T cell subset sorted from them (not recorded which). All receptors derive from a young man who had mild COVID-19 (a few samples of this study predate the infection). Cell type and time point are not known.

This chain links TRBV7-3 with TRBJ2-2, with D perhaps matching TRBD2 (6 bases). CDR3 size: 14 residues. V lost 6 bases and J 4 bases, leaving 12 bases between the germline ends. CDR1 and CDR2 from the germline V gene are SGHTA and FQGTGA. For the CDR3, the DNA is TGTGCCAGCAGAGACAAAGCGGGCACCGGGGAGCTGTTTTTT. Translation gives CASRDKAGTGELFF.

The genes are TRBV7-9 and TRBJ1-2, with 8 bases that match TRBD1. The CDR3 is made up of 21 amino acids. Trimming took 0 bases from V and 8 from J; bases not matched to a gene: 26. The germline V gene has CDR1 SEHNR and CDR2 FQNEAQ (reference sequence). CDR3 sequence: CASSLAPPPRWTDRGPFGYTF. The DNA of the CDR3 is TGTGCCAGCAGCTTAGCCCCACCCCCTCGCTGGACTGACAGGGGTCCCTTCGGCTACACCTTC.

This clonotype was picked up a small number of times. The genes are TRBV7-2 and TRBJ2-7; 14 positions match TRBD2. The V gene end was trimmed by 4 bases and the J gene end by 3 bases; junction bases not matched to a gene: 2. CDR1 and CDR2 from the germline V gene are SGHTA and FQGNSA. The CDR3 sequence is 15 residues long. The CDR3 DNA reads TGTGCCAGCAGCTGGGGACTAGCGGGGGACTACGAGCAGTACTTC. Its translation: CASSWGLAGDYEQYF.

Ten or more counts support this clonotype. The chain has TRBV7-6 and TRBJ2-1; 8 bases align to TRBD2. CDR3 length: 14 amino acids. Germline CDR1 and CDR2: SGHVS and FNYEAQ. The ends lost 7 bases at V and 6 bases at J; junction bases unmatched: 8. The CDR3 nucleotides are TGTGCCAGCACTCCCTCGGGGGGGGTCAATGAGCAGTTCTTC. Amino acids: CASTPSGGVNEQFF.

This clonotype was counted many times. The chain combines TRBV7-2 with TRBJ2-5; 10 bases map to TRBD2. The CDR3 has 15 amino acids. CDR1 and CDR2 from the germline V gene are SGHTA and FQGNSA. The ends lost 8 bases at V and 2 bases at J; junction bases unmatched: 8. The CDR3 reads CASLSQRGGQETQYF. The CDR3 coding sequence is TGTGCCAGCTTGAGTCAGCGGGGGGGGCAAGAGACCCAGTACTTC.

This rearrangement joins TRBV7-8 to TRBJ1-2; TRBD1 agrees at 9 bases. Germline V gene sequence: CDR1 SGHVS, CDR2 FQNEAQ. V dropped 6 bases and J dropped 2; count of bases not matched to a gene: 4. This CDR3 comprises 14 residues. The chain's CDR3 is CASSIGTGNYGYTF. The DNA of the CDR3 is TGTGCCAGCAGTATCGGGACAGGGAACTATGGCTACACCTTC.

A few counts support this clonotype. The chain joins TRBV20-1 to TRBJ1-1, with 9 nucleotides matching TRBD1. With V trimmed by 6 bases and J by 2 bases, 4 bases remained unmatched. This CDR3 has 13 amino acids. Germline lookup yields CDR1 DFQATT and CDR2 SNEGSKA (reference sequence). Here the CDR3 DNA reads TGCAGTGCGAAGACAGGGGGTAACACTGAAGCTTTCTTT. This codes for CSAKTGGNTEAFF.

This clonotype was seen more than once but under ten times. The V gene is TRBV5-1, the J gene TRBJ2-7; D may be TRBD2 (5 bases). Trimming shortened V by 0 bases and J by 7 bases, and 17 bases separated the two germline ends. CDR3 size: 15 residues. From germline, CDR1 is SGHRS and CDR2 YFSETQ. CDR3 in amino acids: CASSLGVSGSGEQYF. CDR3 coding DNA: TGCGCCAGCAGCTTGGGAGTGTCGGGGTCCGGAGAGCAGTACTTC.

The chain recombines TRBV7-9 with TRBJ1-2, with D possibly matching TRBD1 (5 bases). Germline lookup yields CDR1 SEHNR and CDR2 FQNEAQ (reference sequence). The V and J ends lost 5 bases and 7 bases respectively, with 14 bases between them. CDR3 length: 13 amino acids. The CDR3: CASSVGTLGGYTF. The CDR3 region has the DNA TGTGCCAGCAGCGTCGGGACCTTGGGTGGCTACACCTTC.

The gene calls are TRBV20-1 and TRBJ2-7; no clear D. Germline V gene lookup returns CDR1 DFQATT and CDR2 SNEGSKA (reference sequence). This CDR3 spans 13 amino acids. Between the trimmed V and J ends, which lost 0 bases and 3 bases, there was a span of 9 bases. The CDR3 protein is CSARDWRSYEQYF. CDR3 bases: TGCAGTGCTAGAGATTGGCGGAGCTACGAGCAGTACTTC.

The chain uses TRBV15 and TRBJ1-4; D remains ambiguous. The CDR3 length is 15 residues. V was cut by 4 bases and J by 7 bases, with 16 bases left in between. Per germline, CDR1 LNHNV and CDR2 YYDKDF (reference sequence). The CDR3 loop is CATSTQRGQSEKLFF. In DNA form, the CDR3 reads TGTGCCACCAGCACGCAGCGCGGGCAGAGTGAAAAACTGTTTTTT.

This chain links TRBV7-3 with TRBJ2-5; D tentatively reads TRBD1 or TRBD2 (5 bases each). Trimming took 4 bases from V and 6 from J, leaving 12 bases between them. This CDR3 is 13 amino acids long. The germline V gene has CDR1 SGHTA and CDR2 FQGTGA. The DNA of the CDR3 is TGTGCCAGCAGCTCCGGGACCGTAAAGACCCAGTACTTC. It translates to CASSSGTVKTQYF.

J is TRBJ2-1 and V is TRBV7-2; 9 bases align to TRBD2. The CDR3 consists of 15 residues. CDR1 is SGHTA and CDR2 is FQGNSA in the germline V gene. After removal of 5 bases from V and 3 bases from J, the junction contained 5 bases not matched to a gene. CDR3: CASSLSGGLYNEQFF. The DNA of the CDR3 is TGTGCCAGCAGCCTTAGCGGGGGTCTCTACAATGAGCAGTTCTTC.

The gene calls are TRBV27 and TRBJ2-1, with 8 bases that match TRBD2. The CDR3 has 14 residues. CDR1 MNHEY and CDR2 SMNVEV come from the germline V gene (reference sequence). V lost 5 bases and J lost 7; bases outside the gene matches: 7. Written as DNA, the CDR3 is TGTGCCAGCAGTACTACCCCGGGGGGGAATGAGCAGTTCTTC. Translated, it gives CASSTTPGGNEQFF.

This clonotype was counted ten times or more. The rearrangement links TRBV6-5 to TRBJ1-2; D gene uncertain. The germline V gene has CDR1 MNHEY and CDR2 SVGAGI. This CDR3 is 14 amino acids long. The ends were cut back, 0 bases at V and 12 bases at J, with 17 bases in the middle. CDR3 sequence reads: CASSYSGNPSRDTF. CDR3 bases: TGTGCCAGCAGTTACTCAGGCAATCCCAGCCGGGACACCTTC.

CDR3 nucleotide sequence: TGTGCCAGCGGGCTAGGGGTCGACACTGAAGCTTTCTTT. Its protein product is CASGLGVDTEAFF. This chain uses TRBV25-1 with TRBJ1-1, with D perhaps matching TRBD1 (5 bases). V dropped 8 bases and J dropped 3 bases, with 13 bases sitting between them. This CDR3 has 13 residues. Germline lookup yields CDR1 MGHDK and CDR2 SYGVNS.

This chain joins TRBV6-5 and TRBJ1-2, with D unresolved. Germline assignment: CDR1 MNHEY and CDR2 SVGAGI. The length of the CDR3 is 14 residues. V lost 5 bases and J lost 0, with 10 bases in between. The CDR3 here is CASSRAGTNYGYTF. The CDR3 nucleotides read TGTGCCAGCAGTCGGGCCGGGACTAACTATGGCTACACCTTC.

There are a few counts of this clonotype. The chain's CDR3 is CASSPSAGLNTEAFF. The CDR3 coding sequence is TGTGCCAGCAGCCCATCGGCAGGTCTAAACACTGAAGCTTTCTTT. The chain couples TRBV11-2 to TRBJ1-1; D gene uncertain. Germline-derived CDR1 and CDR2 are SGHAT and FQNNGV. This CDR3 has 15 amino acids. With 5 bases removed from V and 2 bases from J, the gap between germline ends came to 15 bases.

This clonotype came up a few times. The chain recombines TRBV30 with TRBJ2-3; 11 bases agree with TRBD2. Germline V gene sequence: CDR1 GTSNPN, CDR2 SVGIG (reference sequence). After removal of 2 bases from V and 4 bases from J, the junction contained 5 bases not matched to a gene. This CDR3 region has 15 residues. The CDR3 is CAWSYGLAGPDTQYF. CDR3 bases: TGTGCCTGGAGTTACGGACTAGCGGGCCCAGATACGCAGTATTTT.

This clonotype was recorded many times. The junction shows a germline mismatch at one end, possibly a read error. The chain combines TRBV6-5 with TRBJ2-4, with 7 bases identical to TRBD1. Germline CDR1 and CDR2: MNHEY and SVGAGI. This CDR3 spans 14 amino acids. This chain's CDR3 is CASSYRLPLGQRDF. CDR3 nucleotide sequence: TGTGCCAGCAGTTACCGACTGCCCCTGGGACAGAGGGACTTC.

This clonotype was seen more than once but under ten times. The genes are TRBV2 and TRBJ2-7; 11 bases are shared with TRBD2. With 7 bases clipped from V and 6 bases from J, the junction kept 11 bases outside the gene matches. CDR1 and CDR2 (germline): SNHLY, FYNNEI. This CDR3 region has 15 residues. CDR3 coding DNA: TGTGCCAGCAAGGCCGGTAGCGGGGGGGCGGGCGAGCAGTACTTC. Its protein is CASKAGSGGAGEQYF. The variable domain in full, with the rest retrieved from reference TRBV2 and TRBJ2-7, is EPEVTQTPSHQVTQMGQEVILRCVPISNHLYFYWYRQILGQKVEFLVSFYNNEISEKSEIFDDQFSVERPDGSNFTLKIRSTKLEDSAMYFCASKAGSGGAGEQYFGPGTRLTVT.

Only a few counts were recorded for this clonotype. This chain joins TRBV20-1 and TRBJ2-5, with D tentatively TRBD1 or TRBD2 (6 bases each). The V end was cut by 5 bases, the J end by 5 bases, with 18 bases between. CDR3 length equals 14 residues. The germline gives CDR1 DFQATT, CDR2 SNEGSKA (reference sequence). CDR3 protein: CSALTGGRRETQYF. In DNA, the CDR3 is TGCAGTGCTCTAACTGGGGGGCGCAGGGAGACCCAGTACTTC.

The chain couples TRBV4-1 to TRBJ2-6; no clear D. Trimming took 0 bases from V and 0 from J, leaving 6 bases between them. Per the germline V gene, CDR1 is MGHRA and CDR2 is YSYEKL. This CDR3 is built from 16 residues. The DNA of the CDR3 is TGCGCCAGCAGCCAAGAGCCGGTCTCTGGGGCCAACGTCCTGACTTTC. This sequence encodes CASSQEPVSGANVLTF.

Only a few counts were recorded for this clonotype. The rearrangement uses TRBV2 and TRBJ2-2, with 10 bases aligning to TRBD1. The trim removed 7 bases at V and 6 bases at J, leaving 5 bases unmatched. The germline CDR1 and CDR2 sequences are SNHLY and FYNNEI. The length of the CDR3 is 14 residues. The CDR3 sequence is CASIGQGVAGELFF. The CDR3 bases are TGTGCCAGCATCGGACAGGGGGTGGCCGGGGAGCTGTTTTTT. Full variable domain (remainder filled in from reference TRBV2 and TRBJ2-2): EPEVTQTPSHQVTQMGQEVILRCVPISNHLYFYWYRQILGQKVEFLVSFYNNEISEKSEIFDDQFSVERPDGSNFTLKIRSTKLEDSAMYFCASIGQGVAGELFFGEGSRLTVL.

The J gene is TRBJ1-4, the V gene TRBV20-1; the D is unclear. CDR1 and CDR2 from the germline V gene are DFQATT and SNEGSKA (reference sequence). This CDR3 contains 13 residues. V was trimmed by 5 bases and J by 3 bases, leaving 10 bases between them. CDR3 residues: CSAPWMANEKLFF. CDR3 nucleotides: TGCAGTGCTCCTTGGATGGCTAATGAAAAACTGTTTTTT.

The table lists this clonotype with many counts. The gene calls are TRBV5-1 and TRBJ1-6; 9 bases match TRBD1. Losses at the gene ends were 5 bases for V and 14 bases for J; bases not matched to a gene: 11. The germline V gene has CDR1 SGHRS and CDR2 YFSETQ. CDR3 size: 14 residues. The CDR3 spells CASSSTGGEEALHF. The CDR3 bases are TGCGCCAGCAGTTCGACAGGGGGGGAAGAAGCCCTCCACTTT.

V and J are TRBV7-8 and TRBJ2-3; 10 bases are a match to TRBD2. CDR3 length equals 18 residues. V was clipped by 5 bases and J by 9 bases; unmatched bases: 20. Germline CDR1 and CDR2: SGHVS and FQNEAQ. The CDR3 DNA is TGTGCCAGCAGCGGCCAAGGAACCGGGACTAGCGTATCGGACACGCAGTATTTT. Encoded protein: CASSGQGTGTSVSDTQYF.

The V and J genes are TRBV6-5 and TRBJ2-7; 8 bases agree with TRBD1. CDR3 size: 14 residues. The ends lost 11 bases at V and 4 bases at J; junction bases unmatched: 13. Per the germline V gene, CDR1 is MNHEY and CDR2 is SVGAGI. This chain's CDR3 is CAARRQGSQYEQYF. CDR3 nucleotide sequence: TGTGCCGCACGGCGACAGGGGAGTCAGTACGAGCAGTACTTC.

This clonotype was counted ten times or more. The chain combines TRBV29-1 with TRBJ1-2; D remains unclear. The CDR3 is made up of 14 amino acids. Between the trimmed V and J ends, which lost 3 bases and 2 bases, there was a span of 13 bases. Germline V lookup: CDR1 SQVTM, CDR2 ANQGSEA. The CDR3: CSVERGIENYGYTF. CDR3 bases: TGCAGCGTTGAGAGAGGTATTGAAAACTATGGCTACACCTTC.

The rearrangement uses TRBV29-1 and TRBJ2-3; D may be TRBD2 (6 bases). CDR1 is SQVTM and CDR2 is ANQGSEA in the germline V gene. The CDR3 consists of 13 residues. V was shortened by 6 bases and J by 0 bases, with 10 bases between the two germline ends. CDR3 amino acids: CSVPGGSTDTQYF. The CDR3 coding sequence is TGCAGCGTCCCTGGGGGGAGCACAGATACGCAGTATTTT.

The genes are TRBV12-3 or TRBV12-4 and TRBJ1-1, with D maybe TRBD1 (5 bases). The germline V and J ends were trimmed by 4 bases and 1 base, with 10 bases remaining between them. This CDR3 is built from 14 residues. The CDR3 region has the DNA TGTGCCAGCAGTTCCCGCCAGGGGAACACTGAAGCTTTCTTT. Amino acid sequence: CASSSRQGNTEAFF.

In its sample, this clonotype was seen a few times. The V and J genes are TRBV13 and TRBJ1-3; possible D gene TRBD1, 5 bases. Deletions cut 5 bases from V and 0 bases from J, with 17 bases between. This CDR3 comprises 17 residues. Per the germline V gene, CDR1 is PRHDT and CDR2 is FYEKMQ (reference sequence). The CDR3 reads CASSPRDGLPSGNTIYF. Here the CDR3 DNA reads TGTGCCAGCAGCCCCAGGGACGGGCTACCCTCTGGAAACACCATATATTTT.